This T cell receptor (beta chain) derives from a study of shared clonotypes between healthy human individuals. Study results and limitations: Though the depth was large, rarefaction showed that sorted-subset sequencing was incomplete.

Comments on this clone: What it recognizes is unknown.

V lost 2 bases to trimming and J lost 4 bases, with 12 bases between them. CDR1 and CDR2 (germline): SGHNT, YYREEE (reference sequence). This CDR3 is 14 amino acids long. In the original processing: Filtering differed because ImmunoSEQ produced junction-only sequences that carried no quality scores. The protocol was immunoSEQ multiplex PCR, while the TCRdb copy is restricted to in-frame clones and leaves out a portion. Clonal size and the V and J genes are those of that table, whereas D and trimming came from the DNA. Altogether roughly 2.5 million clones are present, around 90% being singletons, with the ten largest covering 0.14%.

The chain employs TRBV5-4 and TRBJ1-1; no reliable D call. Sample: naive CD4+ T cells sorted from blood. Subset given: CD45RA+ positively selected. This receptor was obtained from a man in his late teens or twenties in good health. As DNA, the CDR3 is TGTGCCAGCAGCTTCCGGGATGGGAGCACTGAAGCTTTCTTT. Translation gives CASSFRDGSTEAFF.